This T cell receptor beta chain was retrieved from a study of cytomegalovirus exposure and HLA in healthy donors. Study in general: In a previous analysis, approximately 110 million unique TCR beta sequences were found from about 179 million T cells.

Concerning this clone itself: Its antigen is unknown.

Findings and limits, study-wide: The authors confirmed in vitro that a few CMV-associated chains were specific for CMV antigens. A previous analysis found most TCR beta V segments productive roughly 87% or roughly 30% of the time.

Everyone who donated was a healthy bone marrow donor. Primers included in the PCR were 60 Vbeta and 13 Jbeta primers. Sequenced by immunoSEQ multiplex PCR; TCRdb stores in-frame clones only, minus some. The sample yields approximately 90,000 clones, 60% to 80% seen once. The CDR3 is 13 residues long. The germline V and J ends were trimmed by 1 base and 3 bases, with 6 bases remaining between them. Germline CDR1 reads MGHDK; CDR2 reads SYGVNS. The sequence came from a man aged 30 to 45 in good health and CMV-seronegative. The chain is built from TRBV25-1 and TRBJ2-5; D is ambiguous. The source material was PBMCs. This CDR3 reads CASSESPKETQYF. CDR3 in DNA: TGTGCCAGCAGTGAATCCCCTAAAGAGACCCAGTACTTC.